The present T cell receptor (beta chain) was sequenced within a study of cytomegalovirus exposure and HLA in healthy donors. This CDR3 is 14 amino acids long. The germline gives CDR1 SNHLY, CDR2 FYNNEI. V trimming: 5 bases; J trimming: 6 bases; junction bases outside the gene matches: 7. Primers for the PCR totalled 60 Vbeta and 13 Jbeta. Method: immunoSEQ multiplex PCR; TCRdb's copy keeps in-frame clones and lacks some. The sample consists of around 130,000 clones, about 80% of them appearing once. Donors were ostensibly healthy at sampling, although undocumented immune exposures were probable. Sequenced sample: PBMCs. The V gene is TRBV2, the J gene TRBJ1-1; 9 bases agree with TRBD1. The sequence was obtained from a boy aged 2 to 10 in good health and CMV-seronegative. The CDR3: CASSPGQGTAEAFF. Here the CDR3 DNA reads TGTGCCAGCAGTCCAGGACAGGGGACCGCTGAAGCTTTCTTT.